This TCR beta chain emerged from a study of control samples from healthy donors and cancer patients. The V segment lost 0 bases and the J segment 1 base; nucleotides outside the gene matches: 12. This CDR3 region has 19 residues. Germline CDR1 is LGHDT and CDR2 is YNNKEL (reference sequence). Only in-frame clones appear in the TCRdb table, and some are missing; sequencing was by immunoSEQ multiplex PCR. Here the sample spans approximately 100,000 clones, approximately 81% being singletons. This clone has only one observation. The sequencing sample was made of blood. This chain joins TRBV3-1 (or the pseudogene TRBV3-2) and TRBJ1-2, with 9 positions matching TRBD1. The clonotype was recovered from a woman between 40 and 50 years old in good health. CDR3 bases: TGTGCCAGCAGCCAAGAAGTTGGACAGGGGTCCTTATATAACTATGGCTACACCTTC. Its translation is CASSQEVGQGSLYNYGYTF.